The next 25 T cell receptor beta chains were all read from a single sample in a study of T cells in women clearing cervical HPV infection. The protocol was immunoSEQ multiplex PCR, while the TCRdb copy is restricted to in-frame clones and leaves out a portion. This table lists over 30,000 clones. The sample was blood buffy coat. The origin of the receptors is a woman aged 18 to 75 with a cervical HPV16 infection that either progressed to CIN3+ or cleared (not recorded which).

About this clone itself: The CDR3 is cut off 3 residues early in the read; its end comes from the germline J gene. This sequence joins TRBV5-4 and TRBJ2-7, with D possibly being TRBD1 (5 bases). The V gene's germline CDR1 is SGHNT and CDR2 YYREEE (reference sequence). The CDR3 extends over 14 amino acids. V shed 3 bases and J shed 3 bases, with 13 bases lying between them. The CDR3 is CASSSAGARYEQYF. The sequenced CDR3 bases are TGTGCCAGCAGCTCGGCTGGGGCGCGCTACGAG. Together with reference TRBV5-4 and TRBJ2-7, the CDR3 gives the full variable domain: ETGVTQSPTHLIKTRGQQVTLRCSSQSGHNTVSWYQQALGQGPQFIFQYYREEENGRGNFPPRFSGLQFPNYSSELNVNALELDDSALYLCASSSAGARYEQYFGPGTRLTVT.

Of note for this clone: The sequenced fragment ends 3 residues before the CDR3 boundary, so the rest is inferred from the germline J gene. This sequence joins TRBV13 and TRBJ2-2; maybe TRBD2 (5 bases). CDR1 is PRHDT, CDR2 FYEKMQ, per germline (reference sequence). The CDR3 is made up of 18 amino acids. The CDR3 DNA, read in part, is TGTGCCAGCAGCTTCCCCACAGATTGGCGCGGGTATAATTCACCG. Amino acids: CASSFPTDWRGYNSP. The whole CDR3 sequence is CASSFPTDWRGYNSPLFF.

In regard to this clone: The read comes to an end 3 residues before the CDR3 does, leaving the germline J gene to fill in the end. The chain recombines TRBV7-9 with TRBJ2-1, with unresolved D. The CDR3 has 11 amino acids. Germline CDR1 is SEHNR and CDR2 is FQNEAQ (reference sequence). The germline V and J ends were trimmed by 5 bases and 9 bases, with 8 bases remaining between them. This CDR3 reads CASSPVIEQFF. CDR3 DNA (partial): TGTGCCAGCAGCCCAGTAATTGAG.

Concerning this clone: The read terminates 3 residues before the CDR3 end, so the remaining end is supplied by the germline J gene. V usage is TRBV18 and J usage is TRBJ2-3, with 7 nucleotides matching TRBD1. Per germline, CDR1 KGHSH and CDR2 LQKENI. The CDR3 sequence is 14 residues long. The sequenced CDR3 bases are TGTGCCAGCTCGGAGACAGGGCCCAATCAGCCG. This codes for CASSETGPNQP. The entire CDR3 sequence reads CASSETGPNQPQYF.

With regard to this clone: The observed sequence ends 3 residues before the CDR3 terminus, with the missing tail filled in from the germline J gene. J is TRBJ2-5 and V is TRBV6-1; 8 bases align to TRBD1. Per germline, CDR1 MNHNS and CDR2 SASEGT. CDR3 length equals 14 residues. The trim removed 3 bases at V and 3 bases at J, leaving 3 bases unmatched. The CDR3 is CASSEMDREETQYF. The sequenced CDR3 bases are TGTGCCAGCAGTGAGATGGACAGGGAAGAGACC.

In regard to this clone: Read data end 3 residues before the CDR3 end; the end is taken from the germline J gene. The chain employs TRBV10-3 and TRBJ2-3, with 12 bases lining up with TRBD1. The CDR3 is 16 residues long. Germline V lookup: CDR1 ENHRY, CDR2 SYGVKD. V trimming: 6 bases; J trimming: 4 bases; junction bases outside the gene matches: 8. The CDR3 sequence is CAIRDGTGGMSDTQYF. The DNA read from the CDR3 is TGTGCCATCAGAGACGGGACAGGGGGCATGTCAGATACG.

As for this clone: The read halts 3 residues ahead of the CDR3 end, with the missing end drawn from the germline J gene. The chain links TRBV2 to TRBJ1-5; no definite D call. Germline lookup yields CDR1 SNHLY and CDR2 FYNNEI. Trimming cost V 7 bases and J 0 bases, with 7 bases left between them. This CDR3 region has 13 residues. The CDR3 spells CASNTDSNQPQHF. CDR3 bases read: TGTGCCAGCAACACAGATAGCAATCAGCCC. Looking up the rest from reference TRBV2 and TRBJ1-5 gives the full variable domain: EPEVTQTPSHQVTQMGQEVILRCVPISNHLYFYWYRQILGQKVEFLVSFYNNEISEKSEIFDDQFSVERPDGSNFTLKIRSTKLEDSAMYFCASNTDSNQPQHFGDGTRLSIL.

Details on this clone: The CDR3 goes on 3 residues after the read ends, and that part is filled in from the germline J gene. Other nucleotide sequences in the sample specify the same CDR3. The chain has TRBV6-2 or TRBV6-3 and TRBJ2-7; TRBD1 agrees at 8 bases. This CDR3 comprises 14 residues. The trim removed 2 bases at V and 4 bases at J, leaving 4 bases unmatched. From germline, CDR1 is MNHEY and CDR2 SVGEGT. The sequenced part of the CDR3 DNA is TGTGCCAGCAGTTACCTGGGACAGGCTTACGAG. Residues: CASSYLGQAYE. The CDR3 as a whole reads CASSYLGQAYEQYF.

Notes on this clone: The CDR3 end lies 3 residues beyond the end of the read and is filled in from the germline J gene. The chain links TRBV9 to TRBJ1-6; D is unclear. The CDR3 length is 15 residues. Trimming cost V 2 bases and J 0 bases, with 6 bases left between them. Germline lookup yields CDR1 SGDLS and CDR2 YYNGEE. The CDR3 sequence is CASSVEGSYNSPLHF. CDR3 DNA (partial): TGTGCCAGCAGCGTGGAGGGCTCCTATAATTCACCC. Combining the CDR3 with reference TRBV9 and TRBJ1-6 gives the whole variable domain DSGVTQTPKHLITATGQRVTLRCSPRSGDLSVYWYQQSLDQGLQFLIQYYNGEERAKGNILERFSAQQFPDLHSELNLSSLELGDSALYFCASSVEGSYNSPLHFGNGTRLTVT.

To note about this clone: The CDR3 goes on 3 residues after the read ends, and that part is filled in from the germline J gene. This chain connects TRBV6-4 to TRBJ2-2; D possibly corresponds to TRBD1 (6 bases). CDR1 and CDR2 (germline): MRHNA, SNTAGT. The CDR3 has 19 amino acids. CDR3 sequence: CASSDLDSTVSSGANVLFF. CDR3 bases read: TGTGCCAGCAGTGACTTGGACAGTACGGTCTCATCTGGGGCCAACGTG.

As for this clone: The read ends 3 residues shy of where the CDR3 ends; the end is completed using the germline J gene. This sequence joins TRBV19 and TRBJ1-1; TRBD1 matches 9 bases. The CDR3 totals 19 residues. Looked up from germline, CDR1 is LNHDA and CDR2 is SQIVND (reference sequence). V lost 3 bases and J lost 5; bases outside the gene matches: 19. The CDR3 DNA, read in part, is TGTGCCAGTAGTATGAAAACAGGGGGCTGGCCCAATAGGAGAACTGAA. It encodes CASSMKTGGWPNRRTE. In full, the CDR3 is CASSMKTGGWPNRRTEAFF.

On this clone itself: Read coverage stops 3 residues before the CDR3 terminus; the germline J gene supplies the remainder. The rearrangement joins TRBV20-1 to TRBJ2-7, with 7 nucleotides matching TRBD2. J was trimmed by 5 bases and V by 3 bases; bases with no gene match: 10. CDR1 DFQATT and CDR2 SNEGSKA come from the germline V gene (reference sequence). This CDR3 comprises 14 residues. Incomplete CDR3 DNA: TGCAGTGCTAGTCGAGGTCAGGGAGGGAACGAG. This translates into CSASRGQGGNE. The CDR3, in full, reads CSASRGQGGNEQYF.

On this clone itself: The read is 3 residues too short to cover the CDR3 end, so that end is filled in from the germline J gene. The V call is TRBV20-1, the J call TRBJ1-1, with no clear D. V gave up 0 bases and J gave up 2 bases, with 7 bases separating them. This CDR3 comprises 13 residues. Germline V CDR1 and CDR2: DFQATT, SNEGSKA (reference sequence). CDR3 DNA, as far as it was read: TGCAGTGCTAGAGAGATCCTAAACACTGAA. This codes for CSAREILNTE. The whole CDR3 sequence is CSAREILNTEAFF.

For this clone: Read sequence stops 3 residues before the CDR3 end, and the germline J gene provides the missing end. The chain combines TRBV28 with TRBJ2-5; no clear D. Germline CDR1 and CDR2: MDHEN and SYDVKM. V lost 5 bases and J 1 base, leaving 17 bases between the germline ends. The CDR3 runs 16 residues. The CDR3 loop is CASSPIYGLPQETQYF. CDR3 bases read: TGTGCCAGCAGTCCGATATATGGCCTTCCCCAAGAGACC.

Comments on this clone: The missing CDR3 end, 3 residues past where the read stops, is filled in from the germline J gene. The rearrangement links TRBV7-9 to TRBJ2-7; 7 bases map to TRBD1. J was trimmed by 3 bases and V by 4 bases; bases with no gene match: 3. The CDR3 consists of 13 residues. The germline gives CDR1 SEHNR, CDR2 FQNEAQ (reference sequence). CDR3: CASSSGQNYEQYF. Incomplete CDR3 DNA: TGTGCCAGCAGCTCGGGACAGAACTACGAG.

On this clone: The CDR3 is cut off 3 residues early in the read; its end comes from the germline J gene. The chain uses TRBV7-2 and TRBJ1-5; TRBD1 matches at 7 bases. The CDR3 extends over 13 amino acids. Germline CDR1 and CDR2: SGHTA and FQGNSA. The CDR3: CASTSRQGLPQHF. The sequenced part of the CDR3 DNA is TGTGCCAGCACCTCGAGACAGGGCCTCCCC.

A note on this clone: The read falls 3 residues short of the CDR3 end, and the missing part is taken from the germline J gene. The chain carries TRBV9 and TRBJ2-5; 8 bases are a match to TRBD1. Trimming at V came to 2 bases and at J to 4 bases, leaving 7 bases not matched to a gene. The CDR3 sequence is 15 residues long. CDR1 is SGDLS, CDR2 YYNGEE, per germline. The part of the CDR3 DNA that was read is TGTGCCAGCAGCGTCCTGGACAGGGCAGGAGAGACC. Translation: CASSVLDRAGET. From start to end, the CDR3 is CASSVLDRAGETQYF.

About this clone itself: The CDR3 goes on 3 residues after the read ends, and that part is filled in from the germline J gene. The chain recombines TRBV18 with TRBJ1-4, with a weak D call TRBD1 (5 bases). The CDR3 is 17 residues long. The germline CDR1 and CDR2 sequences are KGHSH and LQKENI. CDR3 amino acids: CASSPPWGDSGANVLFF. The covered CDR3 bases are TGTGCCAGCTCACCACCTTGGGGGGACTCTGGGGCCAACGTA.

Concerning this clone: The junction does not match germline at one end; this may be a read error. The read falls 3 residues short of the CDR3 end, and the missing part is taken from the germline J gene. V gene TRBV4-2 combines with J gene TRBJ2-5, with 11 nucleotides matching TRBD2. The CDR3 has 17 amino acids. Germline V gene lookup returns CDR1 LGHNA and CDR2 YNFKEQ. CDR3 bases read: TGCGCCAGCAGCCAGGATCTAGCGGGGGGAATTTGGGAGACC. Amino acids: CASSQDLAGGIWET. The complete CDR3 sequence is CASSQDLAGGIWETQYF.

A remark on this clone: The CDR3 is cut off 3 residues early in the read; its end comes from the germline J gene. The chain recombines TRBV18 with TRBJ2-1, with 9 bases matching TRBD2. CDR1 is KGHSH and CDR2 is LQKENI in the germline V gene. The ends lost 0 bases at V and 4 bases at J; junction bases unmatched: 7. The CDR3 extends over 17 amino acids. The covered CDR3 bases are TGTGCCAGCTCACCACCCTTAAGCGGGGGGCATTACAATGAG. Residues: CASSPPLSGGHYNE. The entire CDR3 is CASSPPLSGGHYNEQFF.

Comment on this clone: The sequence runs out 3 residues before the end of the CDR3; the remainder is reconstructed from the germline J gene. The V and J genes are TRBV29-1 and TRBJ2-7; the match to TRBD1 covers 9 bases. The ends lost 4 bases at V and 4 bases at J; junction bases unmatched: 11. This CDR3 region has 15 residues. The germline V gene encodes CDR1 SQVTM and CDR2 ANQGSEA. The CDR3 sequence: CSVGVYGTGRYEQYF. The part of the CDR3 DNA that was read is TGCAGCGTTGGTGTGTACGGGACAGGGAGGTACGAG.

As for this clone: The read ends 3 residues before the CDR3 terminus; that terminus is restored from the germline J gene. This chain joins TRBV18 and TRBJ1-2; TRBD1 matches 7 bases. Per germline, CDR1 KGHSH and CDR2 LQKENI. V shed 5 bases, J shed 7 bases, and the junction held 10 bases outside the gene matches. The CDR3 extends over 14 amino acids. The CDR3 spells CASSDVEGARGYTF. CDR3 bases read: TGTGCCAGCTCAGACGTCGAGGGGGCGCGTGGC.

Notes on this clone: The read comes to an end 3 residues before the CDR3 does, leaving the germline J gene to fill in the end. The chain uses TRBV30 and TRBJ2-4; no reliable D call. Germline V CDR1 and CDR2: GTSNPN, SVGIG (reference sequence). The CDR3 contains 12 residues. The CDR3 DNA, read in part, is TGTGCCTGGAGGGCCCTTGTATATGGT. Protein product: CAWRALVYG. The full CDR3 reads CAWRALVYGQYF. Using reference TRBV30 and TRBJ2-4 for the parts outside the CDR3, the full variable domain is SQTIHQWPATLVQPVGSPLSLECTVEGTSNPNLYWYRQAAGRGLQLLFYSVGIGQISSEVPQNLSASRPQDRQFILSSKKLLLSDSGFYLCAWRALVYGQYFGAGTRLSVL.

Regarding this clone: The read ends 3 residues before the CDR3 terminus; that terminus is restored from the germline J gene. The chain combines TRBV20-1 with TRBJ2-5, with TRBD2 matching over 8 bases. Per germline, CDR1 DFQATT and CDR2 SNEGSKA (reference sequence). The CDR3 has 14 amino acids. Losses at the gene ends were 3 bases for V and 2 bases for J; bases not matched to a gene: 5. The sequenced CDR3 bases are TGCAGTGCTAGTCTACTAGCGGTACAAGAGACC. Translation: CSASLLAVQET. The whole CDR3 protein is CSASLLAVQETQYF.

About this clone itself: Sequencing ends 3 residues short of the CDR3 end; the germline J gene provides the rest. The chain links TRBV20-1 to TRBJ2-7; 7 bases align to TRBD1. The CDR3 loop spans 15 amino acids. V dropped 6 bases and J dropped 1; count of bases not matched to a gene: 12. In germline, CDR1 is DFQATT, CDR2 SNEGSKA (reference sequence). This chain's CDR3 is CSATTPQTGSYEQYF. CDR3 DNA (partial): TGCAGTGCCACAACCCCCCAGACAGGGTCCTACGAG.